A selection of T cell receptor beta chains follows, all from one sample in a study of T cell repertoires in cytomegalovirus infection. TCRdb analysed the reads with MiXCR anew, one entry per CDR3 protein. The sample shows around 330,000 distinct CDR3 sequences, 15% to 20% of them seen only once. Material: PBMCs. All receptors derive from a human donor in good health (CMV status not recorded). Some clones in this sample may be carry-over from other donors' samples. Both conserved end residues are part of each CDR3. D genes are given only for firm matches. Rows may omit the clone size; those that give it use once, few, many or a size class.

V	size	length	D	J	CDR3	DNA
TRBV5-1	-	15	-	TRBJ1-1	CASSLAGAVNTEAFF	TGCGCCAGCAGCTTAGCAGGGGCTGTGAACACTGAAGCTTTCTTT
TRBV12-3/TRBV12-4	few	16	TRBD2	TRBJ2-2	CASSFGSGGPTGELFF	TGTGCCAGCAGTTTTGGTAGCGGGGGACCTACCGGGGAGCTGTTTTTT
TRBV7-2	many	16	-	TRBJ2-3	CASSPIPGLITNTQYF	TGTGCCAGCAGCCCAATCCCGGGACTGATCACAAATACGCAGTATTTT
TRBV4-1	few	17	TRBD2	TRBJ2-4	CASSPFGLAGLGSIQYF	TGCGCCAGCAGCCCCTTCGGGCTAGCGGGGCTCGGGAGTATTCAGTACTTC
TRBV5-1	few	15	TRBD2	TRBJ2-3	CASSPGLAGRDTQYF	TGCGCCAGCAGCCCCGGGCTAGCGGGGAGAGATACGCAGTATTTT
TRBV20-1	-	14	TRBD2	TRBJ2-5	CSARISGLVETQYF	TGCAGTGCTAGAATTTCGGGACTAGTGGAGACCCAGTACTTC
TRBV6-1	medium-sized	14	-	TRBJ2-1	CASRDRVSYNEQFF	TGTGCCAGCAGAGACAGAGTTTCCTACAATGAGCAGTTCTTC
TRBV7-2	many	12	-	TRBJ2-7	CASSWDNYEQYF	TGTGCCAGCAGCTGGGACAACTACGAGCAGTACTTC
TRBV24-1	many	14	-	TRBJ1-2	CATSDPSGEEGYTF	TGTGCCACCAGTGACCCCTCGGGGGAAGAAGGCTACACCTTC
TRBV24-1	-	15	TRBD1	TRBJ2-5	CATSDTRDSQETQYF	TGTGCCACCAGTGATACACGGGACAGCCAAGAGACCCAGTACTTC
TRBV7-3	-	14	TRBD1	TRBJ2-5	CASSFTGTEETQYF	TGTGCCAGCAGCTTTACCGGGACAGAAGAGACCCAGTACTTC
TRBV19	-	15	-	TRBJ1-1	CASSPMRGGDTEAFF	TGTGCCAGTAGTCCCATGAGAGGGGGAGACACTGAAGCTTTCTTT
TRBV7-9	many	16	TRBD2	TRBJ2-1	CASSGKLAGLNNEQFF	TGTGCCAGCAGCGGGAAGCTAGCGGGGCTCAACAATGAGCAGTTCTTC
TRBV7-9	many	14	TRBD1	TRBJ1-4	CASSSTGGDEKLFF	TGTGCCAGCAGCTCGACAGGGGGAGATGAAAAACTGTTTTTT
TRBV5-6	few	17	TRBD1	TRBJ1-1	CASSRLIDRGMYTEAFF	TGTGCCAGCAGCCGATTGATTGACAGGGGGATGTACACTGAAGCTTTCTTT
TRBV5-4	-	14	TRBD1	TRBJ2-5	CASSRTGLQETQYF	TGTGCCAGCAGCAGGACAGGCCTACAAGAGACCCAGTACTTC
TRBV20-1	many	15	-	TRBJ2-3	CSAFTTGQLWDTQYF	TGCAGTGCCTTTACTACCGGACAGTTGTGGGATACGCAGTATTTT
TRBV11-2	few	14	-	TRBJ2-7	CASSLGDDFYEQYF	TGTGCCAGCAGCTTAGGGGATGATTTCTACGAGCAGTACTTC
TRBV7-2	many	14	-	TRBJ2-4	CASSLKGGENIQYF	TGTGCCAGCAGCTTAAAAGGGGGGGAAAACATTCAGTACTTC
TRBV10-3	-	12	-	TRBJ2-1	CAISDRIGEQFF	TGTGCCATCAGTGACCGGATCGGGGAGCAGTTCTTC